A selection of T cell receptor beta chains follows, all from one sample in a study of T cell changes during pregnancy in multiple sclerosis. TCRdb's copy holds only in-frame clones and misses some; the assay was immunoSEQ multiplex PCR. The sample yields approximately 100,000 clones, about 90% seen once. The source material was peripheral blood, sampled before pregnancy. The receptors here all came from a female donor with multiple sclerosis, enrolled in a pregnancy study. CDR3s include the opening cysteine and the closing phenylalanine or tryptophan. D genes are given only for firm matches. Clone size is given for some rows only: seen once, a few or many times, or a class if the clone is expanded.

D,size,V,J,CDR3,DNA
TRBD2,.,TRBV6-6,TRBJ2-3,CASSYSGRDTQYF,TGTGCCAGCAGTTATAGCGGGAGAGATACGCAGTATTTT
TRBD2,.,TRBV4-2,TRBJ2-7,CASSQVLAGGSYEQYF,TGTGCCAGCAGCCAAGTTTTGGCGGGAGGCTCCTACGAGCAGTACTTC
TRBD1,.,TRBV10-3,TRBJ1-6,CAISEGPGQPDSPLHF,TGTGCCATCAGTGAGGGCCCGGGACAGCCTGATTCACCCCTCCACTTT
.,.,TRBV13,TRBJ2-1,CASSLRRPYNEQFF,TGTGCCAGCAGCTTAAGGAGACCCTACAATGAGCAGTTCTTC
.,.,TRBV10-1,TRBJ2-7,CASSESFLGPTHEQYF,TGCGCCAGCAGTGAGTCTTTTTTGGGCCCGACCCACGAGCAGTACTTC
.,.,TRBV7-8,TRBJ2-5,CASSLGGIQETQYF,TGTGCCAGCAGCTTAGGAGGCATACAAGAGACCCAGTACTTC
.,once,TRBV19,TRBJ2-7,CASSIVNGYEQYF,TGTGCCAGTAGTATAGTGAACGGCTACGAGCAGTACTTC
TRBD1,.,TRBV4-3,TRBJ1-4,CASSPGQGASEKLFF,TGCGCCAGCAGCCCCGGACAGGGGGCTTCGGAAAAACTGTTTTTT
TRBD1,.,TRBV19,TRBJ1-1,CASSIGSTGSTEAFF,TGTGCCAGTAGTATAGGGTCGACAGGGTCCACTGAAGCTTTCTTT
TRBD2,once,TRBV5-1,TRBJ2-5,CASSTTSSGRGETQYF,TGCGCCAGCAGCACTACCTCTAGCGGGAGGGGGGAGACCCAGTACTTC
TRBD2,.,TRBV19,TRBJ2-2,CASSIKGSAGGSGELFF,TGTGCCAGTAGTATAAAAGGGTCGGCGGGGGGCTCCGGGGAGCTGTTTTTT
TRBD2,once,TRBV9,TRBJ2-3,CASSPGGTSGYTQYF,TGTGCCAGCAGCCCTGGGGGGACTAGCGGGTATACGCAGTATTTT